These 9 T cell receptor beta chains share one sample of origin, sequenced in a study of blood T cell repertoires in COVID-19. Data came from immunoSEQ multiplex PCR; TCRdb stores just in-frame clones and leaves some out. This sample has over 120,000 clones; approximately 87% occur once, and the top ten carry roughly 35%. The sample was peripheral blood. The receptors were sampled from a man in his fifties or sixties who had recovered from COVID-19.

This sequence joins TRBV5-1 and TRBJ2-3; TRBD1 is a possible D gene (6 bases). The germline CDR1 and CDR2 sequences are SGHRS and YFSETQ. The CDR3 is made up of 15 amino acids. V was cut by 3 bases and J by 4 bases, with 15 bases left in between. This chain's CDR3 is CASSSDGQNPDTQYF. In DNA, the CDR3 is TGCGCCAGCAGCTCGGATGGACAGAATCCAGATACGCAGTATTTT.

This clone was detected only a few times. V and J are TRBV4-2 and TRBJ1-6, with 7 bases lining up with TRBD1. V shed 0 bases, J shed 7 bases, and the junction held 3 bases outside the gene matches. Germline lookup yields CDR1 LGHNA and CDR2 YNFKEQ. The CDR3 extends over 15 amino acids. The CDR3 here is CASSQDPRGNSPLHF. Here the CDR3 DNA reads TGTGCCAGCAGCCAAGACCCCAGGGGGAATTCACCCCTCCACTTT.

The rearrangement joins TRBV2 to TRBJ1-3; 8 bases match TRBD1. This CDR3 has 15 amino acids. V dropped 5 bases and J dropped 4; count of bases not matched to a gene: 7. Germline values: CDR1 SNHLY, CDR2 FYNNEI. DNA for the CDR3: TGTGCCAGCAGTTTGGACAGGGTGGACGGAAACACCATATATTTT. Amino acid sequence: CASSLDRVDGNTIYF.

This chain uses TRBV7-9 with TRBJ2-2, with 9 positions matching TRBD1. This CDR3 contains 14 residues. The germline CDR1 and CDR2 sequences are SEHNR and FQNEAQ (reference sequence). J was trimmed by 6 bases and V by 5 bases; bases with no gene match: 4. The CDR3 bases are TGTGCCAGCAGCACGGGACAGGGCCCCGGGGAGCTGTTTTTT. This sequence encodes CASSTGQGPGELFF. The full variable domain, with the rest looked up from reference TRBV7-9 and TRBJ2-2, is DTGVSQNPRHKITKRGQNVTFRCDPISEHNRLYWYRQTLGQGPEFLTYFQNEAQLEKSRLLSDRFSAERPKGSFSTLEIQRTEQGDSAMYLCASSTGQGPGELFFGEGSRLTVL.

As DNA, the CDR3 is TGCGCCAGCAGTGAGTCGAGGACAGGGGCCTCCTACGAGCAGTACTTC. It yields the protein CASSESRTGASYEQYF. V is TRBV10-2 and J is TRBJ2-7, with 9 nucleotides matching TRBD1. The germline V gene has CDR1 WSHSY and CDR2 SAAADI. This CDR3 region has 16 residues. V trimming: 0 bases; J trimming: 0 bases; junction bases outside the gene matches: 3.

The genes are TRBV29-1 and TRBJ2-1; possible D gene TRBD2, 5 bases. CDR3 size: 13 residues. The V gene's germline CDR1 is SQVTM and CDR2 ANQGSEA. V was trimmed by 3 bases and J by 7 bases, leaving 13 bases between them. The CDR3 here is CSVDGPGKNEQFF. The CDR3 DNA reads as TGCAGCGTTGACGGGCCGGGGAAGAATGAGCAGTTCTTC.

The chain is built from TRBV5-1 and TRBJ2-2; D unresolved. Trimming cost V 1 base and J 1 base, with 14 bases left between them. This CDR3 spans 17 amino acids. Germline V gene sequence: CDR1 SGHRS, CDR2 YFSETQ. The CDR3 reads CASSLTMIVLNTGELFF. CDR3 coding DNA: TGCGCCAGCAGCTTGACTATGATCGTGTTGAACACCGGGGAGCTGTTTTTT.

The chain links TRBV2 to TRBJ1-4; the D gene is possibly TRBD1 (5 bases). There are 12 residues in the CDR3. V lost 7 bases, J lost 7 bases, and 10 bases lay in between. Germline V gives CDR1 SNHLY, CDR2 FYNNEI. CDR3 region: CASTAGREKLFF. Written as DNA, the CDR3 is TGTGCCAGCACGGCAGGGCGTGAAAAACTGTTTTTT.

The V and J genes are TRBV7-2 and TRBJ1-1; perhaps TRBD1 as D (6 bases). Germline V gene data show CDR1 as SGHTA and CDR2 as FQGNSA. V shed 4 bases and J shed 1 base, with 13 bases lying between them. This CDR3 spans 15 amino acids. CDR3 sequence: CASSSRGRGNTEAFF. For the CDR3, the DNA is TGTGCCAGCAGCTCCAGGGGACGGGGGAACACTGAAGCTTTCTTT.